The sequence of this T cell receptor beta chain was determined in a study of T cell responses to AZD1222 COVID-19 vaccine. This table comes from immunoSEQ multiplex PCR, and its TCRdb copy is limited to in-frame clones, with some not included. The top ten hold approximately 8% of the sample, which has fewer than 150,000 clones, around 92% seen once. Overall study results and limits: Donors were chiefly white British, with a greater number of females, and clonal diversity was perhaps underestimated. Nearly half of spike-specific TCRs reportedly target unmutated variant regions.

V lost 0 bases, J lost 6 bases, and 3 bases stayed unmatched. Germline V gene sequence: CDR1 LGHDT, CDR2 YNNKEL (reference sequence). The CDR3 consists of 16 residues. As concerns this clone: Its cognate antigen is unknown.

This receptor was identified in an adult who received the AZD1222 COVID-19 vaccine. Sequenced material: peripheral blood, taken 28 days after the second AZD1222 dose. The genes are TRBV3-1 (or the pseudogene TRBV3-2) and TRBJ1-6, with 9 bases identical to TRBD1. CDR3 sequence: CASSQDGGQGNSPLHF. CDR3 in DNA: TGTGCCAGCAGCCAAGATGGGGGACAGGGTAATTCACCCCTCCACTTT.